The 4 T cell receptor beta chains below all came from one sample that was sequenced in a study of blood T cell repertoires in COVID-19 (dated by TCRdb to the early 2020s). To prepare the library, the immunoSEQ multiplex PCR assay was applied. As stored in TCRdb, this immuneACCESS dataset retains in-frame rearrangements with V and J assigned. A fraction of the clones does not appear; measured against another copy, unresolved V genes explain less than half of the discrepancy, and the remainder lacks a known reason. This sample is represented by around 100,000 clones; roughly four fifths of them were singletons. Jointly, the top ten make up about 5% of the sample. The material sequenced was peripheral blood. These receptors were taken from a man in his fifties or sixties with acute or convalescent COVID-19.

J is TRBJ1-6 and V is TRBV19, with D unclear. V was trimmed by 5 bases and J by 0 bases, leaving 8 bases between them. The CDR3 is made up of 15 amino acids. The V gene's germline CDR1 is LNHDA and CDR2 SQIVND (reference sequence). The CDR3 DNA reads TGTGCCAGTAGTGCGGATAGCTCCTATAATTCACCCCTCCACTTT. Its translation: CASSADSSYNSPLHF.

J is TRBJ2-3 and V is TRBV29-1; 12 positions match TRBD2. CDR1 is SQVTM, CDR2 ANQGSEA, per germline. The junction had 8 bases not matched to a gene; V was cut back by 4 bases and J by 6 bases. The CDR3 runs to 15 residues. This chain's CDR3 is CSVVKLAGGKDTQYF. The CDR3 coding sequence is TGCAGCGTTGTTAAACTAGCGGGGGGCAAGGATACGCAGTATTTT.

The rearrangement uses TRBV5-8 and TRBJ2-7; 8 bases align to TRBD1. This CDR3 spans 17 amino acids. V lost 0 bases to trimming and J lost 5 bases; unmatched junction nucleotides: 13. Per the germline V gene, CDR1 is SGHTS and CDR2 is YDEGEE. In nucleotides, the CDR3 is TGTGCCAGCAGCTTGGGTGGTTGGATGTCAGGGGGCGACGAGCAGTACTTC. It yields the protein CASSLGGWMSGGDEQYF.

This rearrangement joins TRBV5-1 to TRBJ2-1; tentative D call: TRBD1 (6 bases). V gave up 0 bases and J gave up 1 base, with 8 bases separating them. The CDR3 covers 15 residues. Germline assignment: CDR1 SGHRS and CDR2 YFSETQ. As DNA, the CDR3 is TGCGCCAGCAGCTTGGGGACAGCATCCTACAATGAGCAGTTCTTC. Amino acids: CASSLGTASYNEQFF.